This T cell receptor beta chain was obtained from a study of T cells after yellow fever vaccination. General study points: When the response was secondary, it was weaker but reached its peak faster, day 5 versus 15.

One entry per CDR3 protein results from TCRdb running MiXCR on the 5' RACE reads. The sample consists of around 320,000 distinct CDR3 sequences, around 10% of them appearing once. Per the germline V gene, CDR1 is SEHNR and CDR2 is FQNEAQ (reference sequence). Trimming removed 2 bases from V and 0 bases from J, with 2 bases in between. CDR3 length: 14 amino acids. This clonotype has ten or more counts. Its antigen is as yet unknown. The sequence derives from a man aged 18 to 30 who received the YFV17D yellow fever vaccine. This rearrangement joins TRBV7-9 to TRBJ2-6; D gene uncertain. The material was CD4+ T cells sorted from PBMCs, obtained 45 days after the yellow fever booster vaccination. The CDR3 protein is CASSLHSGANVLTF. The CDR3 bases are TGTGCCAGCAGCTTACACTCTGGGGCCAACGTCCTGACTTTC. The variable domain in full, completed from reference TRBV7-9 and TRBJ2-6, reads DTGVSQNPRHKITKRGQNVTFRCDPISEHNRLYWYRQTLGQGPEFLTYFQNEAQLEKSRLLSDRFSAERPKGSFSTLEIQRTEQGDSAMYLCASSLHSGANVLTFGAGSRLTVL.